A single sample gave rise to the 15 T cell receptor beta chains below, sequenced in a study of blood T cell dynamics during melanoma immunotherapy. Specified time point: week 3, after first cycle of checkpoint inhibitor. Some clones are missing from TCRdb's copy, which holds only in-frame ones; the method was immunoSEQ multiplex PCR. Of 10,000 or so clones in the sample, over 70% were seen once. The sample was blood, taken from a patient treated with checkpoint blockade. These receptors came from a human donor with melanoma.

The CDR3 loop is CASSPRGAVVAFF. The CDR3 DNA reads TGTGCCAGCAGCCCACGGGGGGCCGTAGTAGCTTTCTTT. This chain links TRBV11-3 with TRBJ1-1; possible D gene TRBD1, 6 bases. The V and J ends lost 5 bases and 10 bases respectively, with 17 bases between them. The CDR3 sequence is 13 residues long. Germline CDR1 reads SGHNT; CDR2 reads YENEEA. The full variable domain, in which reference TRBV11-3 and TRBJ1-1 provide the parts outside the CDR3, is EAGVVQSPRYKIIEKKQPVAFWCNPISGHNTLYWYLQNLGQGPELLIRYENEEAVDDSQLPKDRFSAERLKGVDSTLKIQPAELGDSAVYLCASSPRGAVVAFFGQGTRLTVV.

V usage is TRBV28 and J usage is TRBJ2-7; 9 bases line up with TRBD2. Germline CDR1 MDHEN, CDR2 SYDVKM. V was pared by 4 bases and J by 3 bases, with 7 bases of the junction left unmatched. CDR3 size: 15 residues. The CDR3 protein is CASSSLSGSLYEQYF. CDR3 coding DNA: TGTGCCAGCAGTTCCCTTAGCGGGAGCCTCTACGAGCAGTACTTC.

The CDR3 protein is CASSLSGPQHF. Here the CDR3 DNA reads TGTGCCAGCAGCTTAAGTGGGCCCCAGCATTTT. This chain uses TRBV7-9 with TRBJ1-5; D gene uncertain. V was clipped by 2 bases and J by 9 bases, with 5 bases between them. This CDR3 comprises 11 residues. Germline CDR1 reads SEHNR; CDR2 reads FQNEAQ (reference sequence). The full variable domain, its missing parts supplied by reference TRBV7-9 and TRBJ1-5, is DTGVSQNPRHKITKRGQNVTFRCDPISEHNRLYWYRQTLGQGPEFLTYFQNEAQLEKSRLLSDRFSAERPKGSFSTLEIQRTEQGDSAMYLCASSLSGPQHFGDGTRLSIL.

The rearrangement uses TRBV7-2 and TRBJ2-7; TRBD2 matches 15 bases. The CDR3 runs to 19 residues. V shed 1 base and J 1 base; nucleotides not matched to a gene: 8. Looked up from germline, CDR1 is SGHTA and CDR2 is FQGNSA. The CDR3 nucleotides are TGTGCCAGCAGCTTAGGGGGACTAGCGGGAGGACGCCCTTCCTACGAGCAGTACTTC. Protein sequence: CASSLGGLAGGRPSYEQYF. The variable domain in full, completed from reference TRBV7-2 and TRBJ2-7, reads GAGVSQSPSNKVTEKGKDVELRCDPISGHTALYWYRQSLGQGLEFLIYFQGNSAPDKSGLPSDRFSAERTGGSVSTLTIQRTQQEDSAVYLCASSLGGLAGGRPSYEQYFGPGTRLTVT.

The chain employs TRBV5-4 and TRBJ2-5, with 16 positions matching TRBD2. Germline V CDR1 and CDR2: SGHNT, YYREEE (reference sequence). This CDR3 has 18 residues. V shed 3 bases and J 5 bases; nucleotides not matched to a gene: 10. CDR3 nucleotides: TGTGCCAGCAGCTCCAAAGGGACTAGCGGGAGGGCAGGTGAGACCCAGTACTTC. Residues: CASSSKGTSGRAGETQYF.

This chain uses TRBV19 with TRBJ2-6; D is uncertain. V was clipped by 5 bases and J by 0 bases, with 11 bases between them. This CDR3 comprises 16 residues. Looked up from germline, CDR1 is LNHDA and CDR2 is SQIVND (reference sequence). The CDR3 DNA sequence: TGTGCCAGTAGTGCCAGACTGTTCTCTGGGGCCAACGTCCTGACTTTC. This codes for CASSARLFSGANVLTF. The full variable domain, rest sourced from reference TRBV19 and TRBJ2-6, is DGGITQSPKYLFRKEGQNVTLSCEQNLNHDAMYWYRQDPGQGLRLIYYSQIVNDFQKGDIAEGYSVSREKKESFPLTVTSAQKNPTAFYLCASSARLFSGANVLTFGAGSRLTVL.

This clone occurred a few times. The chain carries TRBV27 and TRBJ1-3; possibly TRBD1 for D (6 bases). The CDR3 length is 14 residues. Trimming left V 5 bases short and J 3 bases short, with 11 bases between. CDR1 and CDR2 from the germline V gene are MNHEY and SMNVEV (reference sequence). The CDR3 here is CASSPGTYGNTIYF. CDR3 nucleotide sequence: TGTGCCAGCAGTCCCGGGACATATGGAAACACCATATATTTT.

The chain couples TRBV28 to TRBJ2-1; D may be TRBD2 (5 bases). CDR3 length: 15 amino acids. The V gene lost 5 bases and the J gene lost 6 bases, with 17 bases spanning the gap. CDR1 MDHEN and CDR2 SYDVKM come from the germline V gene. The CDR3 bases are TGTGCCAGCAGTAAATCCGGGATCCGACCCAATGAGCAGTTCTTC. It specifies CASSKSGIRPNEQFF.

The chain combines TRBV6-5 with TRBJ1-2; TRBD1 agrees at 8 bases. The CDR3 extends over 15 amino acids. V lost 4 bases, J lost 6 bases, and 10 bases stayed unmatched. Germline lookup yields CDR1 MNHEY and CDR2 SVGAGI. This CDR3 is CASSSPHQGADGYTF. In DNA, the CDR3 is TGTGCCAGCAGTTCCCCCCACCAGGGGGCGGATGGCTACACCTTC.

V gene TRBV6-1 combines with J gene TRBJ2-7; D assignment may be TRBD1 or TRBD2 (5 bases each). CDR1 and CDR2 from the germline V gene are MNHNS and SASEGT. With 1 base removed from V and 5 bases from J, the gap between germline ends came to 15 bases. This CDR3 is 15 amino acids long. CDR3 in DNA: TGTGCCAGCAGTGAAGGTTGGGGCAGGGACGACGAGCAGTACTTC. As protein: CASSEGWGRDDEQYF.

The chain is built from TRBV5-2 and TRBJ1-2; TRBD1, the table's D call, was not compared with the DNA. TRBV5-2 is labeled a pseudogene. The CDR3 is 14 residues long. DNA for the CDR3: TGTGCCAGCAGCACTTCCCTAGGGGGCGATGGCTACACCTTC. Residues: CASSTSLGGDGYTF.

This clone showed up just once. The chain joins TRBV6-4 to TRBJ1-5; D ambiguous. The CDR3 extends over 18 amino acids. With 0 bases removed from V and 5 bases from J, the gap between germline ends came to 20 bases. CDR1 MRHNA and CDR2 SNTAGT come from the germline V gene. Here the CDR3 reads CASSDSIPTGKHYQPQHF. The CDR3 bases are TGTGCCAGCAGTGACTCGATCCCTACCGGGAAACATTATCAGCCCCAGCATTTT.

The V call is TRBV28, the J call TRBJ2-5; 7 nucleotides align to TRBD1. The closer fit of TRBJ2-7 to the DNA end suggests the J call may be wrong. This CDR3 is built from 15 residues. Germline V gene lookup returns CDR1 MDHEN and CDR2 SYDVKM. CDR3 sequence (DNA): TGTGCCAGCAGTCCCGTGGACAGGCCCTCCTACGAGCAGTACTTC. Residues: CASSPVDRPSYEQYF.

The CDR3 coding sequence is TGTGCCAGCCGACAGTTTAGCGTTAATTCACCCCTCCACTTT. Its protein is CASRQFSVNSPLHF. The gene calls are TRBV7-2 and TRBJ1-6; D might be TRBD1 (5 bases). Germline lookup yields CDR1 SGHTA and CDR2 FQGNSA. The CDR3 runs 14 residues. The ends were cut back, 8 bases at V and 6 bases at J, with 14 bases in the middle.

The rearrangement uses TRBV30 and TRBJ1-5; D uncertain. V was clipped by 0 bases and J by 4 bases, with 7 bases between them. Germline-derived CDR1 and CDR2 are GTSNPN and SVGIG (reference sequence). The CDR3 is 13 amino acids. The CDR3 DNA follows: TGTGCCTGGAGTGTGGATACAAATCAGCCCCAGCATTTT. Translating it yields CAWSVDTNQPQHF.